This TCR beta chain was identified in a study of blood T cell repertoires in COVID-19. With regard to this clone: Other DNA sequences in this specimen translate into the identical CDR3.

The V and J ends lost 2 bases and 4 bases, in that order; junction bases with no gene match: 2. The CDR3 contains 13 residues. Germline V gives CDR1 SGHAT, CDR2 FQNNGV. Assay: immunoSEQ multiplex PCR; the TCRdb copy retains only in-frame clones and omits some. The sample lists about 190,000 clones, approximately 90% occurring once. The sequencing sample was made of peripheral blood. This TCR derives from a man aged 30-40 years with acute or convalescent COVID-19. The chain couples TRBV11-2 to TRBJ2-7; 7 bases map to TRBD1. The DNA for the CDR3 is TGTGCCAGCAGCTTAACACAGGGGTACGAGCAGTACTTC. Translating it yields CASSLTQGYEQYF.